These T cell receptor beta chains were read from a single sample in a study of OX40 agonist ivuxolimab in advanced cancers. Repertoires were generated with immunoSEQ multiplex PCR, while TCRdb's copy carries only in-frame clones and drops some. The sample lists about 35,000 clones; 84% were seen once. The material sequenced was CD4+ or CD8+ T cells sorted from blood, taken in a trial of the OX40 agonist ivuxolimab. These receptors all come from an adult with an advanced solid tumor such as melanoma, head and neck, liver or kidney cancer. Both conserved end residues are part of each CDR3. Each record gives: D gene, J gene, V gene, clone size, CDR3 DNA, CDR3 protein. D genes are given only for firm matches. The size entry is marked missing in some rows and otherwise reads once, few, many or a size class.

d_gene: .
j_gene: TRBJ2-7
v_gene: TRBV18
abundance: .
CDR3nt: TGTGCCAGCTCACCGGGCCTAACCTACGAGCAGTACTTC
CDR3aa: CASSPGLTYEQYF

d_gene: .
j_gene: TRBJ1-1
v_gene: TRBV7-8
abundance: .
CDR3nt: TGTGCCAGCAGTCCAAGGATAAAGGTTGAAGCTTTCTTT
CDR3aa: CASSPRIKVEAFF

d_gene: TRBD1
j_gene: TRBJ2-7
v_gene: TRBV19
abundance: .
CDR3nt: TGTGCCAGTAGCAGACGGACAGGGCAGAACTACGAGCAGTACTTC
CDR3aa: CASSRRTGQNYEQYF

d_gene: TRBD2
j_gene: TRBJ2-3
v_gene: TRBV19
abundance: once
CDR3nt: TGTGCCAGTAGTATAGGACTAGCGGGGGGTCTCATCATCGCAGATACGCAGTATTTT
CDR3aa: CASSIGLAGGLIIADTQYF

d_gene: .
j_gene: TRBJ2-1
v_gene: TRBV7-8
abundance: .
CDR3nt: TGTGCCAGCAGCCCCCGTCTAGCAGCTTACAATGAGCAGTTCTTC
CDR3aa: CASSPRLAAYNEQFF

d_gene: TRBD1
j_gene: TRBJ2-7
v_gene: TRBV5-8
abundance: .
CDR3nt: TGTGCCAGCAGCTTGGACAGGGGATCCTACGAGCAGTACTTC
CDR3aa: CASSLDRGSYEQYF

d_gene: .
j_gene: TRBJ1-1
v_gene: TRBV29-1
abundance: few
CDR3nt: TGCAGCGGAACCAACGGGGCGGAAGCTTTCTTT
CDR3aa: CSGTNGAEAFF

d_gene: TRBD1
j_gene: TRBJ2-3
v_gene: TRBV5-1
abundance: .
CDR3nt: TGCGCCAGCAGCGGACCGGGACAGGGGAGGGTCCTTACAGATACGCAGTATTTT
CDR3aa: CASSGPGQGRVLTDTQYF

d_gene: TRBD2
j_gene: TRBJ2-1
v_gene: TRBV18
abundance: .
CDR3nt: TGTGCCAGCTCACCCCCCCGCCGACTAGCGGACAATGAGCAGTTCTTC
CDR3aa: CASSPPRRLADNEQFF

d_gene: .
j_gene: TRBJ1-1
v_gene: TRBV5-1
abundance: few
CDR3nt: TGCGCCAGCAGGGGGGACACTGAAGCTTTCTTT
CDR3aa: CASRGDTEAFF

d_gene: TRBD1
j_gene: TRBJ1-5
v_gene: TRBV6-5
abundance: .
CDR3nt: TGTGCCAGCAGTTACTCAGGGGGCGGGCAGCCCCAGCATTTT
CDR3aa: CASSYSGGGQPQHF

d_gene: .
j_gene: TRBJ2-2
v_gene: TRBV7-2
abundance: few
CDR3nt: TGTGCCAGCAGCCCCGGGTATCGGGACACCGGGGAGCTGTTTTTT
CDR3aa: CASSPGYRDTGELFF

d_gene: TRBD1
j_gene: TRBJ2-5
v_gene: TRBV5-4
abundance: once
CDR3nt: TGTGCCAGCAGTACAAAACAGGGGGCTCTTAGGAGCGCCCAGTACTTC
CDR3aa: CASSTKQGALRSAQYF

d_gene: .
j_gene: TRBJ1-3
v_gene: TRBV29-1
abundance: .
CDR3nt: TGCAGCGTTGGGGGGGAGTACTCTGGAAACACCATATATTTT
CDR3aa: CSVGGEYSGNTIYF

d_gene: .
j_gene: TRBJ2-5
v_gene: TRBV2
abundance: .
CDR3nt: TGTGCCAGCAGTGACGGACGGTACCAAGAGACCCAGTACTTC
CDR3aa: CASSDGRYQETQYF

d_gene: .
j_gene: TRBJ1-2
v_gene: TRBV5-5
abundance: .
CDR3nt: TGTGCCAGCAGCTCCGACAGGACCTATGGCTACACCTTC
CDR3aa: CASSSDRTYGYTF

d_gene: TRBD2
j_gene: TRBJ2-5
v_gene: TRBV19
abundance: .
CDR3nt: TGTGCCAGTAGTACCCCCGGGGGGGCCGGTGAGACCCAGTACTTC
CDR3aa: CASSTPGGAGETQYF

d_gene: TRBD1
j_gene: TRBJ2-7
v_gene: TRBV5-1
abundance: .
CDR3nt: TGCGCCAGCAGCTTGTCAGGGACAGATTACGAGCAGTACTTC
CDR3aa: CASSLSGTDYEQYF

d_gene: TRBD1
j_gene: TRBJ2-7
v_gene: TRBV18
abundance: .
CDR3nt: TGTGCCAGCTCACCAGGGACAGGGTCCTACGAGCAGTACTTC
CDR3aa: CASSPGTGSYEQYF

d_gene: TRBD2
j_gene: TRBJ2-1
v_gene: TRBV5-6
abundance: .
CDR3nt: TGTGCCAGCAGCTTACGCGGGGGGCTTACCTACAATGAGCAGTTCTTC
CDR3aa: CASSLRGGLTYNEQFF

d_gene: TRBD1
j_gene: TRBJ1-4
v_gene: TRBV6-1
abundance: .
CDR3nt: TGTGCCAGCAGAGGAACAGGGGCTTTTAATGAAAAACTGTTTTTT
CDR3aa: CASRGTGAFNEKLFF

d_gene: .
j_gene: TRBJ1-5
v_gene: TRBV19
abundance: .
CDR3nt: TGTGCCAGTAGTAACGATCAGCCCCAGCATTTT
CDR3aa: CASSNDQPQHF

d_gene: TRBD1
j_gene: TRBJ1-1
v_gene: TRBV6-5
abundance: .
CDR3nt: TGTGCCAGCAGTGCCACAGGGGGCCGCACTGAAGCTTTCTTT
CDR3aa: CASSATGGRTEAFF

d_gene: .
j_gene: TRBJ1-1
v_gene: TRBV7-9
abundance: .
CDR3nt: TGTGCCAGCATCCAGTGGGGGGGCACTGAAGCTTTCTTT
CDR3aa: CASIQWGGTEAFF

d_gene: TRBD1
j_gene: TRBJ2-6
v_gene: TRBV10-3
abundance: .
CDR3nt: TGTGCCATCAGTACCGTCCCGGGACAGGGGGCAGTGGCTGGGGCCAACGTCCTGACTTTC
CDR3aa: CAISTVPGQGAVAGANVLTF

d_gene: .
j_gene: TRBJ1-2
v_gene: TRBV27
abundance: .
CDR3nt: TGTGCCAGCAGTTTATCGAGGGTCAGTTATGGCTACACCTTC
CDR3aa: CASSLSRVSYGYTF

d_gene: .
j_gene: TRBJ2-5
v_gene: TRBV7-2
abundance: .
CDR3nt: TGTGCCAGCAGCTCCTCTACGGGAAGGGTTCGAGAGACCCAGTACTTC
CDR3aa: CASSSSTGRVRETQYF

d_gene: .
j_gene: TRBJ1-4
v_gene: TRBV7-2
abundance: .
CDR3nt: TGTGCCAGCAGCCAAAGGACGGCCTCTAATGAAAAACTGTTTTTT
CDR3aa: CASSQRTASNEKLFF

d_gene: .
j_gene: TRBJ2-2
v_gene: TRBV6-1
abundance: .
CDR3nt: TGTGCCAGCAGTGCCGGGAACACCGGGGAGCTGTTTTTT
CDR3aa: CASSAGNTGELFF

d_gene: TRBD1
j_gene: TRBJ2-7
v_gene: TRBV7-6
abundance: .
CDR3nt: TGTGCCAGCAGCTTAGACCAGGGGGCCATCTACGAGCAGTACTTC
CDR3aa: CASSLDQGAIYEQYF

d_gene: TRBD1
j_gene: TRBJ1-2
v_gene: TRBV5-6
abundance: .
CDR3nt: TGTGCCAGCAGCTTGGCAGGGGGGATCTTCTATGGCTACACCTTC
CDR3aa: CASSLAGGIFYGYTF

d_gene: .
j_gene: TRBJ2-7
v_gene: TRBV6-8
abundance: few
CDR3nt: TGTGCCAGCAGTTACAGGGTTTATGAGTACGAGCAGTACTTC
CDR3aa: CASSYRVYEYEQYF

d_gene: .
j_gene: TRBJ1-5
v_gene: TRBV19
abundance: medium-sized
CDR3nt: TGTGCCAGTAGGGTCGGGCAGGGCCGGCAGCCCCAGCATTTT
CDR3aa: CASRVGQGRQPQHF

d_gene: TRBD2
j_gene: TRBJ2-7
v_gene: TRBV4-1
abundance: .
CDR3nt: TGCGCCAGCAGCCAAGGGGCGGGGGGGAGCTCCTACGAGCAGTACTTC
CDR3aa: CASSQGAGGSSYEQYF

d_gene: TRBD1
j_gene: TRBJ1-4
v_gene: TRBV4-1
abundance: once
CDR3nt: TGCGCCAGCAGCCACAGGGGGCCTAATGAAAAACTGTTTTTT
CDR3aa: CASSHRGPNEKLFF

d_gene: TRBD1
j_gene: TRBJ1-5
v_gene: TRBV4-1
abundance: .
CDR3nt: TGCGCCAGCAGCCCTGGGACAGGGAATCAGCCCCAGCATTTT
CDR3aa: CASSPGTGNQPQHF

d_gene: TRBD2
j_gene: TRBJ2-1
v_gene: TRBV18
abundance: .
CDR3nt: TGTGCCAGCTCACCACCTGGACTAGCGCAGTACAATGAGCAGTTCTTC
CDR3aa: CASSPPGLAQYNEQFF

d_gene: .
j_gene: TRBJ1-3
v_gene: TRBV11-2
abundance: few
CDR3nt: TGTGCCAGCAGCTTGGACAGACAAAACACCATATATTTT
CDR3aa: CASSLDRQNTIYF

d_gene: TRBD1
j_gene: TRBJ1-2
v_gene: TRBV29-1
abundance: once
CDR3nt: TGCAGCGTATCAACAGGACAGGGATCTGGCTACACCTTC
CDR3aa: CSVSTGQGSGYTF

d_gene: .
j_gene: TRBJ2-7
v_gene: TRBV29-1
abundance: .
CDR3nt: TGCAGCGTTGGCGCGGCCCAACTAGTTGTCGAGCAGTACTTC
CDR3aa: CSVGAAQLVVEQYF

d_gene: TRBD2
j_gene: TRBJ2-1
v_gene: TRBV10-3
abundance: .
CDR3nt: TGTGCCATCAGGGCGGGACTAGCGGCTTACAATGAGCAGTTCTTC
CDR3aa: CAIRAGLAAYNEQFF

d_gene: .
j_gene: TRBJ1-2
v_gene: TRBV19
abundance: .
CDR3nt: TGTGCCAGTAGTGCAGGGGAGAACTATGGCTACACCTTC
CDR3aa: CASSAGENYGYTF

d_gene: .
j_gene: TRBJ1-5
v_gene: TRBV11-3
abundance: .
CDR3nt: TGTGCCAGCAGCAACAGGGATAGCAATCAGCCCCAGCATTTT
CDR3aa: CASSNRDSNQPQHF

d_gene: TRBD1
j_gene: TRBJ2-7
v_gene: TRBV5-1
abundance: .
CDR3nt: TGCGCCAGCAAAAGCAGACAGGGAGACCTCTACGAGCAGTACTTC
CDR3aa: CASKSRQGDLYEQYF

d_gene: .
j_gene: TRBJ2-5
v_gene: TRBV5-1
abundance: once
CDR3nt: TGCGCCAGCAGCCTCCAAGAGACCCAGTACTTC
CDR3aa: CASSLQETQYF

d_gene: .
j_gene: TRBJ1-2
v_gene: TRBV2
abundance: few
CDR3nt: TGTGCCAGCAATCCAGGGCCGTTTAACTATGGCTACACCTTC
CDR3aa: CASNPGPFNYGYTF

d_gene: .
j_gene: TRBJ1-1
v_gene: TRBV19
abundance: .
CDR3nt: TGTGCCAGTAGTATGGGGGGCTTCGGGAACACTGAAGCTTTCTTT
CDR3aa: CASSMGGFGNTEAFF

d_gene: TRBD2
j_gene: TRBJ2-3
v_gene: TRBV23-1
abundance: .
CDR3nt: TGCGCCAGCAGTCAATCGCCCGTCTGCGGGAGCGGAGATACGCAGTATTTT
CDR3aa: CASSQSPVCGSGDTQYF